This TCR beta chain came from a study of blood T cell repertoires in COVID-19 (dated by TCRdb to between 2020 and 2021). About the full investigation: Samples from collaborators originated in the United States, Italy and Spain and spanned both the acute and convalescent phases of COVID-19. The prospective study material was composed of cDNA or gDNA derived from T cells, B-cell-depleted T cells, or PBMCs. The dataset comprised deeply sampled blood TCRbeta repertoires from subjects exposed to, actively infected with, or recovered from COVID-19. The repertoires were made available in a free public database intended to serve as a resource for research on the immune response to SARS-CoV-2. Samples were obtained from the ongoing ImmuneRACE study (first 160 participants) and from some 1,300 subjects provided by 6 global collaborators. Sample metadata almost always included a de-identified subject ID, COVID-19 status, age in years and sex. Where HLA class I and class II types were available, the types were taken from metadata supplied by the sample provider, not from assay-based typing. On the study overall, not on this receptor specifically: Clinical and demographic metadata were provided uncurated, with the amount varying by source and participant.

The immunoSEQ Assay, a bias-controlled multiplex PCR, was used to amplify TCRbeta CDR3 regions from genomic DNA. The authors processed their data as follows. Nucleated cell counts per sample were estimated from amplification of reference gene primers within the assay. To quantify the absolute abundance of each unique TCRbeta CDR3 rearrangement, sequence reads were collapsed and filtered. Productive Simpson clonality was computed per sample as the square root of Simpson's diversity index over productive rearrangements. The table comes from immuneACCESS by way of TCRdb, which keeps in-frame sequences with V and J called. Part of the clones is missing from these tables; in studies checked, under half for an unresolved V gene and the rest for unknown reasons. V and J calls and clone size follow that table, whereas D and trimming were derived from the DNA. This sample lists some 100,000 clones; more than 80% were detected once. 8% to 13% of the sample comes from the top ten.

Each collaborating institution followed its own protocols to collect whole blood in K2EDTA tubes. Collaborator samples were shipped for TCRbeta analysis as frozen whole blood, isolated PBMCs, or DNA extracted from either sample type. The germline V gene encodes CDR1 MNHEY and CDR2 SVGEGT. There are 18 amino acids in the CDR3, from cysteine to phenylalanine inclusive. Only the CDR3 region is kept as DNA, spanning 54 bases read in frame from base 1. The junction shows trimming of 6 bases on V and 2 bases on J, and the gene matches do not reach 12 bases of it. This clone was found once. It lacks a known antigen. No much larger clone is present one base from it, and per-base qualities are unavailable.

The sample consisted of peripheral blood. This TCR was recovered from a human donor in a cohort sampled during active COVID-19. This chain joins TRBV6-2 or TRBV6-3 to TRBJ2-3, with 12 middle bases fitting TRBD2. The CDR3 has the sequence CASSRPRRLAGDTDTQYF. The sequence in DNA is TGTGCCAGCAGCAGGCCTCGCCGACTAGCGGGGGACACAGATACGCAGTATTTT.